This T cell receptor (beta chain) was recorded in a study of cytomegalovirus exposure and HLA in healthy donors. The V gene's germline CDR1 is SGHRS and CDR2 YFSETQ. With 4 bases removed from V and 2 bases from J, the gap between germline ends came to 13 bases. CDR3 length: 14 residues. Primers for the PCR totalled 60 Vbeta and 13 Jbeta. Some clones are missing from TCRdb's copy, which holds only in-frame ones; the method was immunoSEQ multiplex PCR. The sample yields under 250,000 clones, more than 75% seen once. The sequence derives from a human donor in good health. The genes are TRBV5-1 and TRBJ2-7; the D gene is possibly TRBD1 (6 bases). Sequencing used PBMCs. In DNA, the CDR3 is TGCGCCAGCAGCGAAGGAAAGGGGGCCTACGAGCAGTACTTC. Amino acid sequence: CASSEGKGAYEQYF.